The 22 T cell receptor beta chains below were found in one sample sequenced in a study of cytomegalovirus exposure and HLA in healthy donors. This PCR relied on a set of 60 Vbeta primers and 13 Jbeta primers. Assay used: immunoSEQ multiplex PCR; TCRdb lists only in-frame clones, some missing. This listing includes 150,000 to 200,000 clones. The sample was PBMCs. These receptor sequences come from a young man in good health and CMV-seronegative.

CDR3 sequence (DNA): TGCGCCAGCGGGAACGTAGGAGGGACCTACGAGCAGTACTTC. Protein sequence: CASGNVGGTYEQYF. The chain employs TRBV5-1 and TRBJ2-7; the D gene is possibly TRBD2 (6 bases). V was pared by 7 bases and J by 2 bases, with 16 bases between. The germline gives CDR1 SGHRS, CDR2 YFSETQ. This CDR3 is built from 14 residues.

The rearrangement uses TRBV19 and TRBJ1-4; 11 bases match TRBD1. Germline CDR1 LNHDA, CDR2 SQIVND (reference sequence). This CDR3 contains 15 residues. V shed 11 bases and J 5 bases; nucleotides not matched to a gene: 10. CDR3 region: CASGQGAVRNEKLFF. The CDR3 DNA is TGTGCCTCTGGACAGGGGGCAGTAAGGAATGAAAAACTGTTTTTT. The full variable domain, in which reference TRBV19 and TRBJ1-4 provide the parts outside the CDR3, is DGGITQSPKYLFRKEGQNVTLSCEQNLNHDAMYWYRQDPGQGLRLIYYSQIVNDFQKGDIAEGYSVSREKKESFPLTVTSAQKNPTAFYLCASGQGAVRNEKLFFGSGTQLSVL.

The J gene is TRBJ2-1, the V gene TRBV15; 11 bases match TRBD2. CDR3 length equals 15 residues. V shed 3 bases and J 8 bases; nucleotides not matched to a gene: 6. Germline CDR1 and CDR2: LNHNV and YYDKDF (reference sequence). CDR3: CATSSTSGRGYEQFF. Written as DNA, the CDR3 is TGTGCCACCAGCAGTACTAGCGGGAGAGGGTATGAGCAGTTCTTC.

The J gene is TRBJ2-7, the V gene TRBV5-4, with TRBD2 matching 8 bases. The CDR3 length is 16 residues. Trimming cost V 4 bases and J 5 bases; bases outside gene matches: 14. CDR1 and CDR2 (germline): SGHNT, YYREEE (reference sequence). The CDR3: CASSHRVTSGSDEQYF. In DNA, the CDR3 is TGTGCCAGCAGCCACCGGGTCACAAGCGGGAGTGACGAGCAGTACTTC.

The CDR3 bases are TGTGCCAGCAGTTCACTCGAGCGGACTAGAGATACGCAGTATTTT. Protein: CASSSLERTRDTQYF. The rearrangement uses TRBV27 and TRBJ2-3, with TRBD2 matching over 7 bases. CDR1 is MNHEY, CDR2 SMNVEV, per germline (reference sequence). The junction had 9 bases not matched to a gene; V was cut back by 4 bases and J by 5 bases. The CDR3 is 15 amino acids.

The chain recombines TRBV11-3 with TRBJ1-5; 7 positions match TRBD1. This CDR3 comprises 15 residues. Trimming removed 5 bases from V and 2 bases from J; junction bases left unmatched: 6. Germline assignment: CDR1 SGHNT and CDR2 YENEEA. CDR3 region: CASSPPGQRNQPQHF. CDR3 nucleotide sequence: TGTGCCAGCAGCCCACCGGGACAGCGCAATCAGCCCCAGCATTTT.

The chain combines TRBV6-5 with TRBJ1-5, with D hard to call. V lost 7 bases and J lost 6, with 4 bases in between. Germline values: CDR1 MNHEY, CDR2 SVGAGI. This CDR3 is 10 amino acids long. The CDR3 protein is CASKSQPQHF. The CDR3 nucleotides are TGTGCCAGCAAGAGTCAGCCCCAGCATTTT.

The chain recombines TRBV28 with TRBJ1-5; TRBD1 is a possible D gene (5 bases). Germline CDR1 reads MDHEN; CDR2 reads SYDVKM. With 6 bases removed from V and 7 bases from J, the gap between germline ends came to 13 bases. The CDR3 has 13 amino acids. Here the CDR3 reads CASSGRGGQPQHF. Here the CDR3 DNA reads TGTGCCAGCAGCGGACGGGGGGGACAGCCCCAGCATTTT.

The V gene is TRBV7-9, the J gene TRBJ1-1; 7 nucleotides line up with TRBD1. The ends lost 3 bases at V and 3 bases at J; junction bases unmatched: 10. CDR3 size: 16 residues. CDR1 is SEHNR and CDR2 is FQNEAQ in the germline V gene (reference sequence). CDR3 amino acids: CASSFISGTEDTEAFF. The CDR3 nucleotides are TGTGCCAGCAGCTTCATATCCGGGACAGAAGACACTGAAGCTTTCTTT.

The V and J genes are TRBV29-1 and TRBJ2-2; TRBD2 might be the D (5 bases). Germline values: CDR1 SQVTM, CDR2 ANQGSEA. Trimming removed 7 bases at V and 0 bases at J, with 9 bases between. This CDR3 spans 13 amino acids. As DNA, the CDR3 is TGCAGCGCCGACGGGGCGAACACCGGGGAGCTGTTTTTT. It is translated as CSADGANTGELFF.

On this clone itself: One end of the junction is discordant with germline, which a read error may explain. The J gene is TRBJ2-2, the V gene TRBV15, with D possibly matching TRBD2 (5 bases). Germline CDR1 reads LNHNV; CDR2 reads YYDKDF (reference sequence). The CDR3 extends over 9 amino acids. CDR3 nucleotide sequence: TGTGCCAAGGCCGGGGAGCTGCTTTTT. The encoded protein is CAKAGELLF.

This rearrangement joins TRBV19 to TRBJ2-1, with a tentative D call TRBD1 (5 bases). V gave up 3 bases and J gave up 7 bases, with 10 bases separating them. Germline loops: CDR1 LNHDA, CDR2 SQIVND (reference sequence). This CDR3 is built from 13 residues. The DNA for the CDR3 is TGTGCCAGTAGTATGCGGCAGGGAAATGAGCAGTTCTTC. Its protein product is CASSMRQGNEQFF.

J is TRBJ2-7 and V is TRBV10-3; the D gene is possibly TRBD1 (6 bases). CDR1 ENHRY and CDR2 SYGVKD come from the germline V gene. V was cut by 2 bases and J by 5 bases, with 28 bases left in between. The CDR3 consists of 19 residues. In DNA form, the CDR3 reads TGTGCCATCAGTGAGACGTATCGGCCCCCTGGACAGAGCTCAAACGAGCAGTACTTC. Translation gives CAISETYRPPGQSSNEQYF.

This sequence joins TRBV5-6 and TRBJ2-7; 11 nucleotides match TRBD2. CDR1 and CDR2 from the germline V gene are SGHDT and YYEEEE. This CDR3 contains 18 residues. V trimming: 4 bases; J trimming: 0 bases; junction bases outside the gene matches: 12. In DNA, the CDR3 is TGTGCCAGCAGCACGGTAGCGGGAGGGAGAATTAGCTCCTACGAGCAGTACTTC. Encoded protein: CASSTVAGGRISSYEQYF. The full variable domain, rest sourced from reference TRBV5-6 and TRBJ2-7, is DAGVTQSPTHLIKTRGQQVTLRCSPKSGHDTVSWYQQALGQGPQFIFQYYEEEERQRGNFPDRFSGHQFPNYSSELNVNALLLGDSALYLCASSTVAGGRISSYEQYFGPGTRLTVT.

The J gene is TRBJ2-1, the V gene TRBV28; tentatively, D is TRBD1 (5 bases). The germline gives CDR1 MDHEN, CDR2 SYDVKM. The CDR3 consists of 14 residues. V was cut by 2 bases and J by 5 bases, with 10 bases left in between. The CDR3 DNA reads TGTGCCAGCAGTTTACACTCAGGGAACAATGAGCAGTTCTTC. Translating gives CASSLHSGNNEQFF.

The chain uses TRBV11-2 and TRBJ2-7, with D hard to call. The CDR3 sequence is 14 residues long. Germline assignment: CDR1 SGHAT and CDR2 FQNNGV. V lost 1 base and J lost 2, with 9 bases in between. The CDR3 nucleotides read TGTGCCAGCAGCTTAGTCAGAACAGCCTACGAGCAGTACTTC. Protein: CASSLVRTAYEQYF.

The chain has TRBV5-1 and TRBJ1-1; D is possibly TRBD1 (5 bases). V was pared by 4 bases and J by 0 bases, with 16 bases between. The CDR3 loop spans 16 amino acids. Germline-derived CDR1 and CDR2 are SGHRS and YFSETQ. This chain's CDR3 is CASSPDGGILNTEAFF. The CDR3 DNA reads TGCGCCAGCAGCCCGGACGGGGGGATTTTGAACACTGAAGCTTTCTTT.

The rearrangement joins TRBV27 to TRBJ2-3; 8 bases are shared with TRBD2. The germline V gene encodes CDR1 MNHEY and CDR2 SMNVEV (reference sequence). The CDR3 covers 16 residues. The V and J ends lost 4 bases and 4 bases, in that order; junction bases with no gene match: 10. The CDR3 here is CASSSFGRAKADTQYF. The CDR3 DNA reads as TGTGCCAGCAGTTCGTTCGGGAGGGCCAAGGCAGATACGCAGTATTTT.

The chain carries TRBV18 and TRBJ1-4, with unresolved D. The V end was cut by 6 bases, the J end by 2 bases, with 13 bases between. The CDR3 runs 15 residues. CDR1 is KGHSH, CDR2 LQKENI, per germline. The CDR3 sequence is CASSLRGRTNEKLFF. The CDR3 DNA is TGTGCCAGCTCCCTTCGGGGTCGGACTAATGAAAAACTGTTTTTT.

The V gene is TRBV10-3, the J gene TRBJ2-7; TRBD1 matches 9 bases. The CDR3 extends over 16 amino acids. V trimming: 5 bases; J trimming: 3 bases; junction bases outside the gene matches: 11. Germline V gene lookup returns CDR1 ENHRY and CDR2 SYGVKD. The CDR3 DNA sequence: TGTGCCATCAGTTTTTCACCTCCGGGACAGGGCTACGAGCAGTACTTC. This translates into CAISFSPPGQGYEQYF.

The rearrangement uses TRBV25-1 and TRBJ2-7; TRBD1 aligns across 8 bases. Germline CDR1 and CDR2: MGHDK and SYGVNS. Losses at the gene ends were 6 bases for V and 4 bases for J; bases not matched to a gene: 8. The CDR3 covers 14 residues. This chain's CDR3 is CASRGVTGEYEQYF. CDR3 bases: TGTGCCAGCAGAGGAGTGACAGGGGAATACGAGCAGTACTTC.

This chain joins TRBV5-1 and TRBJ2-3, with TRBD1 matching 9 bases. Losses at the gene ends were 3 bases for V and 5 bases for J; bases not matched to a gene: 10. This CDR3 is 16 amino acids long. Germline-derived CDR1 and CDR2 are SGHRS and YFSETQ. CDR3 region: CASSSTDRGTGDTQYF. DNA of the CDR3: TGCGCCAGCAGCTCCACCGACAGGGGGACGGGAGATACGCAGTATTTT.